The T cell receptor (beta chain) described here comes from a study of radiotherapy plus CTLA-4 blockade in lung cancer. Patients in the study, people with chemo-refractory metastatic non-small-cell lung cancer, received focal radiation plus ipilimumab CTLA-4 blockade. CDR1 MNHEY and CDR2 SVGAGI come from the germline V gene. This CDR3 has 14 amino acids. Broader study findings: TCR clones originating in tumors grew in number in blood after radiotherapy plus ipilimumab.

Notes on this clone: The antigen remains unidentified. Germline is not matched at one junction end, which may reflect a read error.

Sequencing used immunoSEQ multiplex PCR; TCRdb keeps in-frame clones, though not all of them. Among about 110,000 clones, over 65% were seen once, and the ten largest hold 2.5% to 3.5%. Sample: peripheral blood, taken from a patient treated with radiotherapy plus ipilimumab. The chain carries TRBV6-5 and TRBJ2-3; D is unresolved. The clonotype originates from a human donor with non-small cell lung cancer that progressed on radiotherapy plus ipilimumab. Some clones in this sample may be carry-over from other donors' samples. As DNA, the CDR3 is TGTGCCATCAGTGGGGTGGGTAGCACAGATACGCAGTATTTT. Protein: CAISGVGSTDTQYF.